A selection of T cell receptor beta chains follows, all from one sample in a study of blood T cell repertoires in COVID-19. Assay used: immunoSEQ multiplex PCR; TCRdb lists only in-frame clones, some missing. Altogether 130,000 or so clones are present, almost 80% being singletons, with the ten largest covering roughly 25%. Sequencing was carried out using peripheral blood. The source of these receptors is a human donor in a cohort sampled during active COVID-19. Each CDR3 is given with its conserved first and last residue. The D gene is left open where the match is weak. Size values are once, few and many counts, or a class for expanded clones, and some rows have none.

j_gene | d_gene | abundance | v_gene | CDR3nt | CDR3aa
TRBJ2-3 | - | - | TRBV3-1/TRBV3-2 | TGTGCCAGCAGCCCCTTGACGGGGGATCTCACAGATACGCAGTATTTT | CASSPLTGDLTDTQYF
TRBJ1-1 | - | once | TRBV27 | TGTGCCAGCAGTAAGTTTGTAGGGGGCACTGAAGCTTTCTTT | CASSKFVGGTEAFF
TRBJ1-5 | TRBD1 | - | TRBV27 | TGTGCCAGCCCGCTCCGGGACAGGGGCATGAGGCCCCAGCATTTT | CASPLRDRGMRPQHF
TRBJ2-7 | TRBD1 | - | TRBV7-6 | TGTGCCAGCAGCTCAGCCCGACAGGGGCCATCCTCCTACGAGCAGTACTTC | CASSSARQGPSSYEQYF
TRBJ2-1 | TRBD2 | - | TRBV5-1 | TGCGCCAGCAGCCGGGAGGTAGCGGGAGTTGGTGAGCAGTTCTTC | CASSREVAGVGEQFF
TRBJ1-1 | - | - | TRBV19 | TGTGCCAGTAGTATCTTTGGGCAGGGGCGGACTGAAGCTTTCTTT | CASSIFGQGRTEAFF
TRBJ1-4 | - | - | TRBV18 | TGTGCCAGCTCACCGAACGTCCGGAATGAAAAACTGTTTTTT | CASSPNVRNEKLFF
TRBJ2-6 | - | - | TRBV28 | TGTGCCAGCAGTCTAACCGGGAACGGCGTCTCTGGGGCCAACGTCCTGACTTTC | CASSLTGNGVSGANVLTF
TRBJ2-1 | TRBD2 | - | TRBV27 | TGTGCCAGCAGTTTGGCGGGACTACAAGAGTTCAATGAGCAGTTCTTC | CASSLAGLQEFNEQFF
TRBJ2-5 | TRBD2 | - | TRBV6-6 | TGTGCCAGCAGTCCGACGGGGGAGGGGAAGACCCAGTACTTC | CASSPTGEGKTQYF
TRBJ2-7 | - | - | TRBV5-1 | TGCGCCAGCAGCCGGGATCGAACAGGGATTGGGCCCTACGAGCAGTACTTC | CASSRDRTGIGPYEQYF
TRBJ2-2 | TRBD2 | - | TRBV5-1 | TGCGCCAGCAGCATGACTAGCGGGACCGGGGAGCTGTTTTTT | CASSMTSGTGELFF
TRBJ2-7 | - | - | TRBV5-1 | TGCGCCAGCAGCGCACTTCAGGGTCAGCAAGGCGAGCAGTACTTC | CASSALQGQQGEQYF
TRBJ2-7 | - | - | TRBV27 | TGTGCCAGCAGTGTTACCCCCCGACAGGTCCCCTACGAGCAGTACTTC | CASSVTPRQVPYEQYF
TRBJ1-1 | TRBD1 | - | TRBV14 | TGTGCCAGCAGCCAGGTAGACAGGGCCGGCGAAGCTTTCTTT | CASSQVDRAGEAFF
TRBJ2-7 | - | few | TRBV20-1 | TGCAGTGCCGGCGGCCCTTACGAGCAGTACTTC | CSAGGPYEQYF